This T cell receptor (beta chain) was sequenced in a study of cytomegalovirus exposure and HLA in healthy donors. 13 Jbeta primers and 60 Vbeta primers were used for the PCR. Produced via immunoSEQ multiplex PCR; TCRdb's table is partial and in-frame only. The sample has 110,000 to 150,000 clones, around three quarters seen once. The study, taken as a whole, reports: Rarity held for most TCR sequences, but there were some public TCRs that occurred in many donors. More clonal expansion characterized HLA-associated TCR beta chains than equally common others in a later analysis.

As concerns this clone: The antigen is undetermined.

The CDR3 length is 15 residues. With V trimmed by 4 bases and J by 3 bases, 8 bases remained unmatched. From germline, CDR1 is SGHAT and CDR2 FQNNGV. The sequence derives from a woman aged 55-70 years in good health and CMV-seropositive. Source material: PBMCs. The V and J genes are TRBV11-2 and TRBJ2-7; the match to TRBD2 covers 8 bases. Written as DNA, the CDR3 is TGTGCCAGCAGCTCCCCTAGCGGGCCTCTCTACGAGCAGTACTTC. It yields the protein CASSSPSGPLYEQYF.